The next 28 T cell receptor beta chains were all read from a single sample in a study of cytomegalovirus exposure and HLA in healthy donors. With 60 Vbeta and 13 Jbeta primers, the PCR was carried out. Method: immunoSEQ multiplex PCR; TCRdb's copy keeps in-frame clones and lacks some. Here the sample spans 99,000 or so clones, more than 60% being singletons. Sequenced material: PBMCs. These receptors all come from a male donor in good health and CMV-seronegative.

J is TRBJ2-5 and V is TRBV6-6, with TRBD2 matching 11 bases. V shed 4 bases and J 1 base; nucleotides not matched to a gene: 5. Looked up from germline, CDR1 is MNHNY and CDR2 is SVGAGI (reference sequence). The length of the CDR3 is 16 residues. The CDR3 reads CASSLGLAGGQETQYF. Here the CDR3 DNA reads TGTGCCAGCAGTTTAGGACTAGCGGGCGGCCAAGAGACCCAGTACTTC.

The genes are TRBV28 and TRBJ2-1; weak D call: TRBD2 (6 bases). V gave up 9 bases and J gave up 9 bases, with 15 bases separating them. CDR1 MDHEN and CDR2 SYDVKM come from the germline V gene. This CDR3 has 12 amino acids. The CDR3 spells CARGDLVGEQFF. In DNA form, the CDR3 reads TGTGCCAGAGGGGACTTAGTGGGTGAGCAGTTCTTC.

J is TRBJ2-5 and V is TRBV11-3, with D possibly TRBD2 on 6 matching bases. The ends were cut back, 5 bases at V and 1 base at J, with 14 bases in the middle. CDR1 is SGHNT and CDR2 is YENEEA in the germline V gene. The CDR3 contains 15 residues. Here the CDR3 DNA reads TGTGCCAGCAGCCTCGCCCTGGGGGGCCAAGAGACCCAGTACTTC. Its translation is CASSLALGGQETQYF.

This clone was recorded a few times. The chain combines TRBV7-9 with TRBJ2-1; 8 positions agree with TRBD2. Trimming removed 6 bases from V and 2 bases from J; junction bases left unmatched: 12. This CDR3 comprises 17 residues. The germline CDR1 and CDR2 sequences are SEHNR and FQNEAQ (reference sequence). The chain's CDR3 is CASSSNALAGPYNEQFF. The CDR3 nucleotides are TGTGCCAGCAGTTCAAACGCCCTAGCGGGCCCCTACAATGAGCAGTTCTTC.

The chain links TRBV5-4 to TRBJ2-7; 7 bases fit TRBD2. The CDR3 loop spans 15 amino acids. The junction had 7 bases not matched to a gene; V was cut back by 4 bases and J by 0 bases. CDR1 SGHNT and CDR2 YYREEE come from the germline V gene (reference sequence). CDR3 coding DNA: TGTGCCAGCAGCCGGCGGGACTACGGCTCCTACGAGCAGTACTTC. Its protein is CASSRRDYGSYEQYF. Full variable domain (missing parts from reference TRBV5-4 and TRBJ2-7): ETGVTQSPTHLIKTRGQQVTLRCSSQSGHNTVSWYQQALGQGPQFIFQYYREEENGRGNFPPRFSGLQFPNYSSELNVNALELDDSALYLCASSRRDYGSYEQYFGPGTRLTVT.

In its sample, this clone was seen once. This CDR3 reads CASRGGTGPYEQYF. CDR3 DNA: TGTGCCAGCAGGGGCGGGACGGGTCCCTACGAGCAGTACTTC. The J gene is TRBJ2-7, the V gene TRBV28; the D gene is possibly TRBD2 (6 bases). The V gene's germline CDR1 is MDHEN and CDR2 SYDVKM. V lost 6 bases and J lost 2, with 14 bases in between. The CDR3 covers 14 residues.

This clone was recorded once. Mismatch with germline at one junction end may stem from a read error. The CDR3 DNA reads TGTTCCAGCAGCTTAGCGATCGTAACTAGCGGGAGCCACGAGCAGTACTTC. Translating it yields CSSSLAIVTSGSHEQYF. V is TRBV7-9 and J is TRBJ2-7; TRBD2 matches at 11 bases. The CDR3 sequence is 17 residues long. Germline V gene data show CDR1 as SEHNR and CDR2 as FQNEAQ (reference sequence). The full variable domain, in which reference TRBV7-9 and TRBJ2-7 provide the parts outside the CDR3, is DTGVSQNPRHKITKRGQNVTFRCDPISEHNRLYWYRQTLGQGPEFLTYFQNEAQLEKSRLLSDRFSAERPKGSFSTLEIQRTEQGDSAMYLCSSSLAIVTSGSHEQYFGPGTRLTVT.

The sample holds a few counts of this clone. The V gene is TRBV7-9, the J gene TRBJ2-7, with a tentative D call TRBD2 (6 bases). V dropped 5 bases and J dropped 5 bases, with 22 bases sitting between them. The CDR3 is 16 amino acids. The germline CDR1 and CDR2 sequences are SEHNR and FQNEAQ (reference sequence). The CDR3 region is CASSPFPGLPSDEQYF. Here the CDR3 DNA reads TGTGCCAGCAGCCCCTTTCCGGGACTGCCTTCGGACGAGCAGTACTTC. Using reference TRBV7-9 and TRBJ2-7 for the parts outside the CDR3, the full variable domain is DTGVSQNPRHKITKRGQNVTFRCDPISEHNRLYWYRQTLGQGPEFLTYFQNEAQLEKSRLLSDRFSAERPKGSFSTLEIQRTEQGDSAMYLCASSPFPGLPSDEQYFGPGTRLTVT.

This clone was seen a single time. The genes are TRBV7-9 and TRBJ2-1, with 14 bases lining up with TRBD2. Per germline, CDR1 SEHNR and CDR2 FQNEAQ (reference sequence). This CDR3 has 17 amino acids. After removal of 5 bases from V and 9 bases from J, the junction contained 12 bases not matched to a gene. The CDR3 DNA sequence: TGTGCCAGCAGCCTACATTGGACTAGCGGGAGGCAGGCTGAGCAGTTCTTC. Translated: CASSLHWTSGRQAEQFF.

About this clone: One junction end disagrees with the germline gene, perhaps due to a read error. This chain uses TRBV7-7 with TRBJ2-7, with TRBD1 identical over 8 bases. This CDR3 is built from 13 residues. Germline V gene lookup returns CDR1 SSHAT and CDR2 FNYEAQ (reference sequence). The CDR3 nucleotides read TGTGCTAGCAGCCCAGACAGGGGTCGGGAGCAGTACTTC. Translated: CASSPDRGREQYF.

This chain joins TRBV30 and TRBJ1-4; no clear D. The CDR3 spans 12 residues. CDR1 and CDR2 from the germline V gene are GTSNPN and SVGIG (reference sequence). Trimming pared 3 bases from V and 12 bases from J, leaving 14 bases between. Here the CDR3 reads CAWRRGLQELFF. DNA of the CDR3: TGTGCCTGGAGGAGAGGACTTCAAGAACTGTTTTTT.

J is TRBJ2-6 and V is TRBV15, with 7 bases matching TRBD1. The CDR3 totals 18 residues. Germline-derived CDR1 and CDR2 are LNHNV and YYDKDF (reference sequence). V lost 3 bases, J lost 0 bases, and 8 bases stayed unmatched. CDR3 residues: CATSSPGQSSSGANVLTF. The CDR3 nucleotides are TGTGCCACCAGCAGTCCGGGACAGTCTAGCTCTGGGGCCAACGTCCTGACTTTC.

This clone has just a few counts. This chain links TRBV30 with TRBJ2-7; TRBD1 matches at 10 bases. Trimming took 2 bases from V and 1 from J; bases not matched to a gene: 2. CDR3 length equals 14 residues. Germline-derived CDR1 and CDR2 are GTSNPN and SVGIG (reference sequence). CDR3 amino acids: CAWSRDRGSYEQYF. DNA of the CDR3: TGTGCCTGGAGTAGGGACAGGGGATCCTACGAGCAGTACTTC.

The rearrangement links TRBV11-2 to TRBJ2-7; TRBD1 might be the D (5 bases). CDR3 length: 15 residues. V lost 4 bases and J 2 bases, leaving 15 bases between the germline ends. CDR1 is SGHAT and CDR2 is FQNNGV in the germline V gene. The CDR3 DNA reads as TGTGCCAGCAGCTCCCTAAGGGGTCGCCCCTACGAGCAGTACTTC. This sequence encodes CASSSLRGRPYEQYF.

This chain links TRBV5-8 with TRBJ2-1; 9 positions agree with TRBD1. V was clipped by 3 bases and J by 0 bases; unmatched bases: 7. In germline, CDR1 is SGHTS, CDR2 YDEGEE. The CDR3 extends over 17 amino acids. CDR3 residues: CASSYGTGPSSYNEQFF. Here the CDR3 DNA reads TGTGCCAGCAGCTATGGGACAGGGCCCAGCTCCTACAATGAGCAGTTCTTC. Full variable domain (missing parts from reference TRBV5-8 and TRBJ2-1): EAGVTQSPTHLIKTRGQQATLRCSPISGHTSVYWYQQALGLGLQFLLWYDEGEERNRGNFPPRFSGRQFPNYSSELNVNALELEDSALYLCASSYGTGPSSYNEQFFGPGTRLTVL.

This clone was recorded once. The chain links TRBV5-1 to TRBJ2-7; maybe TRBD2 (5 bases). The germline V and J ends were trimmed by 6 bases and 3 bases, with 16 bases remaining between them. CDR1 and CDR2 (germline): SGHRS, YFSETQ. This CDR3 spans 14 amino acids. As DNA, the CDR3 is TGCGCCAGCACCCCCTACCCCGCGGGCTACGAGCAGTACTTC. It encodes CASTPYPAGYEQYF.

This clone was seen once. The chain couples TRBV16 to TRBJ1-2; D may be TRBD1 (5 bases). The CDR3 is 14 residues long. Germline CDR1 is KGHSY and CDR2 is FQNENV. V gave up 0 bases and J gave up 4 bases, with 9 bases separating them. The CDR3 loop reads CASSQSRGTYGYTF. DNA for the CDR3: TGTGCCAGCAGCCAATCAAGGGGTACCTATGGCTACACCTTC. Based on the CDR3 plus reference TRBV16 and TRBJ1-2, the full variable domain is GEEVAQTPKHLVRGEGQKAKLYCAPIKGHSYVFWYQQVLKNEFKFLISFQNENVFDETGMPKERFSAKCLPNSPCSLEIQATKLEDSAVYFCASSQSRGTYGYTFGSGTRLTVV.

The chain recombines TRBV6-1 with TRBJ2-3, with 7 bases lining up with TRBD2. The germline V gene encodes CDR1 MNHNS and CDR2 SASEGT. CDR3 size: 15 residues. J was trimmed by 0 bases and V by 6 bases; bases with no gene match: 6. CDR3 loop: CASSLAEPSTDTQYF. CDR3 DNA: TGTGCCAGCAGCCTAGCGGAACCTAGCACAGATACGCAGTATTTT.

The chain links TRBV10-1 to TRBJ2-3; weak D call: TRBD2 (5 bases). This CDR3 is 12 amino acids long. The germline V gene has CDR1 WNHNN and CDR2 SYGVQD (reference sequence). Trimming pared 6 bases from V and 6 bases from J, leaving 10 bases between. CDR3 in DNA: TGCGCCAGCAGCGCAGGAGGCGATACGCAGTATTTT. Amino acid sequence: CASSAGGDTQYF.

V usage is TRBV11-2 and J usage is TRBJ1-2; 9 bases map to TRBD1. The CDR3 length is 14 residues. V lost 5 bases to trimming and J lost 7 bases; unmatched junction nucleotides: 8. Germline V CDR1 and CDR2: SGHAT, FQNNGV. The CDR3 bases are TGTGCCAGCAGCCCGCAACAGGGGGCGAGTGGCTACACCTTC. Its translation is CASSPQQGASGYTF.

This chain joins TRBV11-2 and TRBJ1-1; D is undetermined. V was trimmed by 2 bases and J by 5 bases, leaving 9 bases between them. In germline, CDR1 is SGHAT, CDR2 FQNNGV. The CDR3 contains 13 residues. CDR3 sequence (DNA): TGTGCCAGCAGCTTACCCCACCGGACTGAAGCTTTCTTT. Translation: CASSLPHRTEAFF.

This chain joins TRBV27 and TRBJ2-1; 8 bases agree with TRBD2. V was clipped by 5 bases and J by 4 bases; unmatched bases: 7. Germline CDR1 reads MNHEY; CDR2 reads SMNVEV (reference sequence). The CDR3 extends over 15 amino acids. The CDR3 protein is CASSRRLASYNEQFF. CDR3 sequence (DNA): TGTGCCAGCAGTAGACGACTAGCGAGTTACAATGAGCAGTTCTTC.

This clone was counted only a few times. The chain recombines TRBV2 with TRBJ1-2; 8 nucleotides line up with TRBD1. Germline CDR1 is SNHLY and CDR2 is FYNNEI. This CDR3 is 13 amino acids long. Germline trimming cut 6 bases from V and 4 bases from J; bases unmatched to any gene: 4. CDR3 nucleotide sequence: TGTGCCAGCAGGGACAGGGTAGCCTATGGCTACACCTTC. Translating gives CASRDRVAYGYTF.

This chain uses TRBV13 with TRBJ2-1; 10 bases align to TRBD2. The CDR3 is made up of 17 amino acids. J gave up 7 bases and V 1 base, and 10 bases lay outside the gene matches. Per the germline V gene, CDR1 is PRHDT and CDR2 is FYEKMQ (reference sequence). For the CDR3, the DNA is TGTGCCAGCAGCTTAGTAGGGAGCGGGAGGGCGGATAATGAGCAGTTCTTC. Translating gives CASSLVGSGRADNEQFF.

The V gene is TRBV20-1, the J gene TRBJ1-2; possible D gene TRBD1, 6 bases. CDR1 and CDR2 (germline): DFQATT, SNEGSKA (reference sequence). CDR3 length equals 11 residues. CDR3 sequence reads: CSLDRVYGYTF. In nucleotides, the CDR3 is TGCAGCTTGGACAGAGTCTATGGCTACACCTTC.

J is TRBJ2-1 and V is TRBV4-2, with 10 bases matching TRBD1. Germline CDR1 and CDR2: LGHNA and YNFKEQ. CDR3 length: 15 amino acids. J lost 5 bases, V lost 1 base, and 2 bases had no gene match. Written as DNA, the CDR3 is TGTGCCAGCAGCCAAGTCGGGACAGGGGACAATGAGCAGTTCTTC. It specifies CASSQVGTGDNEQFF.

This clone was found once. The chain combines TRBV27 with TRBJ2-3; a possible D gene is TRBD2 (6 bases). The length of the CDR3 is 15 residues. V was pared by 4 bases and J by 3 bases, with 14 bases between. Germline V gene sequence: CDR1 MNHEY, CDR2 SMNVEV (reference sequence). The CDR3 sequence is CASSSDGGGTDTQYF. CDR3 sequence (DNA): TGTGCCAGCAGTTCGGACGGGGGTGGGACAGATACGCAGTATTTT.

The rearrangement uses TRBV28 and TRBJ2-1; TRBD2 is a possible D gene (7 bases). The V and J ends lost 6 bases and 0 bases respectively, with 18 bases between them. Per germline, CDR1 MDHEN and CDR2 SYDVKM. The CDR3 covers 17 residues. The CDR3 region has the DNA TGTGCCAGCAGGGGGGGCGGGGGCGGCCCCTCCTACAATGAGCAGTTCTTC. This translates into CASRGGGGGPSYNEQFF.